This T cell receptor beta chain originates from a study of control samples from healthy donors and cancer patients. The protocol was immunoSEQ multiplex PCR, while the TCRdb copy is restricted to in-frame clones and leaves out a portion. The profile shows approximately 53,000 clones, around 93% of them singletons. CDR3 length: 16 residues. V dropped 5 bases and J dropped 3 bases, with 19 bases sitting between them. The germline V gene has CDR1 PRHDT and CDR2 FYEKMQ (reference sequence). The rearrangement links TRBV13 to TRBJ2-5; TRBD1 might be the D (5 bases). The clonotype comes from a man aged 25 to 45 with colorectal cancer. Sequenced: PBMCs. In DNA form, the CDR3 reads TGTGCCAGCAGCGCCGAAGGGGTGGGGAAGAAAGAGACCCAGTACTTC. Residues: CASSAEGVGKKETQYF.